A selection of T cell receptor beta chains follows, all from one sample in a study of blood T cell repertoires in COVID-19. Measured with immunoSEQ multiplex PCR; TCRdb has only the in-frame clones, and not every one. Of 51,000 or so clones in the sample, roughly 90% were seen once. Sequenced input: peripheral blood. The source is a man aged 80 or over with acute or convalescent COVID-19. The CDR3 runs from the conserved cysteine through the conserved F or W. A D gene is named only where the DNA matches it firmly. A clone size is listed for some rows: how often the clone was seen (once, few, many), or a class if it is expanded.

v_gene	j_gene	d_gene	abundance	CDR3aa	CDR3nt
TRBV18	TRBJ2-2	-	-	CASSGQGPFPSNTGELFF	TGTGCCAGCTCAGGTCAGGGGCCCTTCCCTTCGAACACCGGGGAGCTGTTTTTT
TRBV19	TRBJ1-3	TRBD1	-	CASSPRTGTGNTIYF	TGTGCCAGTAGTCCCAGGACAGGGACTGGAAACACCATATATTTT
TRBV6-1	TRBJ1-6	TRBD1	-	CASSETGANSPLHF	TGTGCCAGCAGTGAGACAGGGGCGAATTCACCCCTCCACTTT
TRBV5-1	TRBJ1-5	-	-	CASSLYGGDNQPQHF	TGCGCCAGCAGCTTATACGGGGGAGACAATCAGCCCCAGCATTTT
TRBV21-1	TRBJ2-7	-	medium-sized	CASSKRDRGRLYEQYF	TGTGCCAGCAGCAAGCGGGACAGGGGGCGCTTATACGAGCAGTACTTC
TRBV5-6	TRBJ1-2	-	-	CASLRGATAYGYTF	TGTGCCAGCCTCCGGGGGGCCACCGCCTATGGCTACACCTTC
TRBV5-1	TRBJ2-2	TRBD1	few	CASATPLQGQIAGELFF	TGCGCCAGCGCTACCCCCCTACAGGGGCAGATAGCCGGGGAGCTGTTTTTT
TRBV12-3/TRBV12-4	TRBJ1-5	-	-	CASRQGWNQPQHF	TGTGCCAGCAGACAGGGTTGGAATCAGCCCCAGCATTTT
TRBV6-5	TRBJ1-1	-	-	CASRKDRRENTEAFF	TGTGCCAGCAGGAAAGACAGGCGAGAGAACACTGAAGCTTTCTTT
TRBV27	TRBJ2-7	TRBD1	-	CASRGYSQGETSYEQYF	TGTGCCAGCCGGGGTTATTCTCAGGGGGAGACCTCCTACGAGCAGTACTTC
TRBV5-6	TRBJ2-3	-	-	CASSSVDTQYF	TGTGCCAGCTCCTCGGTGGATACGCAGTATTTT
TRBV15	TRBJ1-2	TRBD1	-	CATSRGTGDGYTF	TGTGCCACCAGCAGAGGGACAGGGGATGGCTACACCTTC
TRBV3-1/TRBV3-2	TRBJ2-2	-	-	CASSRKGGTGELFF	TGTGCCAGCAGCCGAAAAGGGGGCACCGGGGAGCTGTTTTTT
TRBV3-1/TRBV3-2	TRBJ1-2	TRBD1	once	CASSPVQGNGYTF	TGTGCCAGCAGCCCTGTACAGGGGAATGGCTACACCTTC
TRBV12-3/TRBV12-4	TRBJ2-5	-	-	CASKETAEETQYF	TGTGCCAGCAAGGAGACGGCTGAAGAGACCCAGTACTTC
TRBV10-3	TRBJ2-5	-	-	CAITADRAETQYF	TGTGCCATCACCGCCGACCGAGCGGAGACCCAGTACTTC
TRBV14	TRBJ2-2	-	-	CASSLRVSTGELFF	TGTGCCAGCAGCCTCAGGGTATCCACCGGGGAGCTGTTTTTT
TRBV7-9	TRBJ1-5	-	-	CASSLDFQPQHF	TGTGCCAGCAGCCTCGACTTTCAGCCCCAGCATTTT
TRBV3-1/TRBV3-2	TRBJ1-4	-	-	CASSPGTPNEKLFF	TGTGCCAGCAGCCCCGGGACACCTAATGAAAAACTGTTTTTT
TRBV28	TRBJ2-2	TRBD2	-	CASRSGGTGELFF	TGTGCCAGCCGATCGGGGGGCACCGGGGAGCTGTTTTTT
TRBV6-1	TRBJ1-5	-	-	CASSEYVSTSSNQPQHF	TGTGCCAGCAGTGAATATGTGTCGACATCCTCCAATCAGCCCCAGCATTTT
TRBV6-4	TRBJ1-1	TRBD1	-	CASRGQGGTEAFF	TGTGCCAGCAGAGGACAGGGCGGGACTGAAGCTTTCTTT
TRBV2	TRBJ2-3	TRBD1	-	CASSEWVGDRGDTQYF	TGTGCCAGCAGTGAATGGGTAGGGGACAGGGGAGATACGCAGTATTTT
TRBV12-5	TRBJ2-1	-	-	CASGLQGYEQFF	TGTGCTAGTGGTCTACAGGGCTATGAGCAGTTCTTC